This T cell receptor (beta chain) was identified during a study of technical replicates of blood from a handful of donors. With V trimmed by 4 bases and J by 9 bases, 7 bases remained unmatched. Germline lookup yields CDR1 MGHRA and CDR2 YSYEKL. The CDR3 runs 15 residues. Sequencing used immunoSEQ multiplex PCR; TCRdb keeps in-frame clones, though not all of them. Of some 64,000 clones listed, approximately 97% are singletons. The chain recombines TRBV4-1 with TRBJ1-6; 9 positions agree with TRBD1. This receptor was taken from a human donor in good health. Material for sequencing was T cells isolated from PBMCs. The CDR3: CASSPRKDRGSPLHF. The CDR3 region has the DNA TGCGCCAGCAGCCCCCGAAAGGACAGGGGTTCACCCCTCCACTTT.